This paragraph covers one TCR beta chain sequence. Its matching antigen is unknown. These data originate in a study of T cell responses to AZD1222 COVID-19 vaccine. Background on the study: Second doses at about 4 or about 12 weeks were pooled.

Study-level points and caveats: Spike-specific TCR breadth and depth rose after two AZD1222 doses. Among vaccine-associated CD4 TCRs, coverage spanned spike, with dominance at 160-218 and 743-854. The donor group comprised mostly white British people and more females; the analysis possibly underestimated clonal diversity.

CDR1 LGHDT and CDR2 YNNKEL come from the germline V gene (reference sequence). The length of the CDR3 is 13 residues. V was pared by 4 bases and J by 8 bases, with 14 bases between. The repertoire was sequenced with immunoSEQ multiplex PCR; TCRdb's copy has only in-frame clones and lacks some. There are approximately 180,000 clones in the sample; roughly nine tenths occur only once, and around 3% lies in the top ten. The TCR originated in an adult in good health. The source was peripheral blood, collected on day 0 of AZD1222 vaccination. The chain is built from TRBV3-1 (or the pseudogene TRBV3-2) and TRBJ1-1; D uncertain. The CDR3 sequence is CASSPALYKEAFF. The CDR3 nucleotides read TGTGCCAGCAGCCCCGCCCTTTATAAGGAAGCTTTCTTT.